The source of this T cell receptor beta chain is a study of cytomegalovirus exposure and HLA in healthy donors. CDR1 is ENHRY, CDR2 SYGVKD, per germline. V dropped 10 bases and J dropped 1 base, with 11 bases sitting between them. The length of the CDR3 is 12 residues. The PCR contained 60 Vbeta and 13 Jbeta primers. Generated by immunoSEQ multiplex PCR, the TCRdb table keeps only in-frame clones and is missing some. Its table records 56,000 or so clones. The clonotype comes from a man aged 35 to 55 in good health and CMV-seropositive. The chain has TRBV10-3 and TRBJ2-7; D possibly corresponds to TRBD1 (6 bases). Sequenced input: PBMCs. CDR3: CATRRGSYEQYF. DNA for the CDR3: TGTGCCACCAGAAGGGGGTCCTACGAGCAGTACTTC.